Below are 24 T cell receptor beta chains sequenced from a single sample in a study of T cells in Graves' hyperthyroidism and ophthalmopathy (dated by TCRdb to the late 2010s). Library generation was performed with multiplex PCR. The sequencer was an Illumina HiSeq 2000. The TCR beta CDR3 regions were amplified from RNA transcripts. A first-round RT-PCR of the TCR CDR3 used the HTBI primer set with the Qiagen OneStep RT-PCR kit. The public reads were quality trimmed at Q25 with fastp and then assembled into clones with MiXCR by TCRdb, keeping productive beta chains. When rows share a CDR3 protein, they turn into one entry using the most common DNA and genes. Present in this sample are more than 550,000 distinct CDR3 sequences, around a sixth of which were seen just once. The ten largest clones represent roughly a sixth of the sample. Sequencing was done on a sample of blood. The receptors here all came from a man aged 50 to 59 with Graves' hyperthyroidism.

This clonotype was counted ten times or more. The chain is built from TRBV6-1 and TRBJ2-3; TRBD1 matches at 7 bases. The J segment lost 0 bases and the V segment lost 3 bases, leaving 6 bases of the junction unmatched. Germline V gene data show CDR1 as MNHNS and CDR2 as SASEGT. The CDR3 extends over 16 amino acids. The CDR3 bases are TGTGCCAGCAGTGACCCCCTACAGGGGAGCACAGATACGCAGTATTTT. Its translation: CASSDPLQGSTDTQYF.

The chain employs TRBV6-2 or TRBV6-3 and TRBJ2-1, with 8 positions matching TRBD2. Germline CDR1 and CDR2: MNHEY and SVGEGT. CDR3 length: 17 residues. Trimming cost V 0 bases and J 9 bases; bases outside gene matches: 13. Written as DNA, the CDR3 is TGTGCCAGCAGTTACTCGTGGCCGACTAGCGCCAGGAGTGAGCAGTTCTTC. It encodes CASSYSWPTSARSEQFF.

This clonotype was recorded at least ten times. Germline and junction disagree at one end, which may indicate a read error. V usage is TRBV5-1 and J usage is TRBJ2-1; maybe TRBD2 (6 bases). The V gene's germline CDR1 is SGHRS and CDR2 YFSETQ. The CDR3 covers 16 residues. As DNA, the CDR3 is TGTGCCAGCAGTTTATTTGCCGGGAGCTCCTACAATGAGCAGTTCTTC. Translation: CASSLFAGSSYNEQFF.

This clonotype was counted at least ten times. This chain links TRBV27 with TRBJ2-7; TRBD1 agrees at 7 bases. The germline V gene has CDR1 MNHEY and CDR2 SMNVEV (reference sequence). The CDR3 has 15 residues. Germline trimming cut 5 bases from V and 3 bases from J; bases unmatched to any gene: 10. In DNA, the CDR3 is TGTGCCAGCAGTCCTCTCGGACAGGATTTCTACGAGCAGTACTTC. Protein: CASSPLGQDFYEQYF.

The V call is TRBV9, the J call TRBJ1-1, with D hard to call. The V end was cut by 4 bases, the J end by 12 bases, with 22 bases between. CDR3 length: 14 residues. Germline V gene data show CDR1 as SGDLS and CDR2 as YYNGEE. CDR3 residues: CASSSTGGSVISFF. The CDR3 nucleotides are TGTGCCAGCAGCTCCACGGGAGGATCGGTGATATCTTTCTTT.

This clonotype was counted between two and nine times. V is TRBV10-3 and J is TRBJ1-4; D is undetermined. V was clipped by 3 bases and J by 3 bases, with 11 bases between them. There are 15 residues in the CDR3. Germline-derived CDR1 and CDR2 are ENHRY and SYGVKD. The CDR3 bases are TGTGCCATCAGTGAAGGAGGTCTGGCTAATGAAAAACTGTTTTTT. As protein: CAISEGGLANEKLFF.

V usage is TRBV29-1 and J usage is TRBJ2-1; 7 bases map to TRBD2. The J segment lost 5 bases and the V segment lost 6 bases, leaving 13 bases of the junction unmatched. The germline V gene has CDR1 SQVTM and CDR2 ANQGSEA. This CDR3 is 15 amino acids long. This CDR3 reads CSVSTLADRNNEQFF. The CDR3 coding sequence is TGCAGCGTCTCTACTCTAGCGGATAGAAACAATGAGCAGTTCTTC.

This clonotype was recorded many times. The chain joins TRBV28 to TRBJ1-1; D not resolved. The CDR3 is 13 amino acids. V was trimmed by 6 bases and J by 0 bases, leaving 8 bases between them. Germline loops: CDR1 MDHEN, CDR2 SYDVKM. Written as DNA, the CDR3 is TGTGCCAGCAGACAGCACATGAACACTGAAGCTTTCTTT. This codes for CASRQHMNTEAFF. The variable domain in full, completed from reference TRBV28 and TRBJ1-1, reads DVKVTQSSRYLVKRTGEKVFLECVQDMDHENMFWYRQDPGLGLRLIYFSYDVKMKEKGDIPEGYSVSREKKERFSLILESASTNQTSMYLCASRQHMNTEAFFGQGTRLTVV.

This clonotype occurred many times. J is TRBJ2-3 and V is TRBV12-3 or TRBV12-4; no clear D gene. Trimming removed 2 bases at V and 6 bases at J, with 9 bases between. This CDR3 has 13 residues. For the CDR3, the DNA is TGTGCCAGCAGTTTAAGGGTGATCGATACGCAGTATTTT. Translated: CASSLRVIDTQYF.

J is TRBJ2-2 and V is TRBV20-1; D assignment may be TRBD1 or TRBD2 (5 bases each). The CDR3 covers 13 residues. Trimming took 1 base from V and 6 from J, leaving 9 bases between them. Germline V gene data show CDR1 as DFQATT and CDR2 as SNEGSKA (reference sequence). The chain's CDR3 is CSARVGRAGELFF. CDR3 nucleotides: TGCAGTGCTAGAGTGGGGCGGGCCGGGGAGCTGTTTTTT.

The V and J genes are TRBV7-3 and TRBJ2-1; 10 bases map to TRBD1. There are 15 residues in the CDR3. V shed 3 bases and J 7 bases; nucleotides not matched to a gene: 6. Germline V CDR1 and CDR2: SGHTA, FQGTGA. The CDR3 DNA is TGTGCCAGCAGCTTGGCGACAGGGGGCTGGAATGAGCAGTTCTTC. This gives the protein CASSLATGGWNEQFF.

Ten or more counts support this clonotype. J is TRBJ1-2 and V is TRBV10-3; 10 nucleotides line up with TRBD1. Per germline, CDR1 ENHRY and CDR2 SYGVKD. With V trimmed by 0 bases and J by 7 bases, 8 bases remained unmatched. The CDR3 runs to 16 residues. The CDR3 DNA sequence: TGTGCCATCAGTGAGTCGAGGGGACAGGGGATGGTTGGCTACACCTTC. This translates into CAISESRGQGMVGYTF.

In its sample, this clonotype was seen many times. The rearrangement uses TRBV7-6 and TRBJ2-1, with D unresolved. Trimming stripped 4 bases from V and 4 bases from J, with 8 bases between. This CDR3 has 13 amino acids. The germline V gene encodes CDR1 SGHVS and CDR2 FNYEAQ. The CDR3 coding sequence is TGTGCCAGCAGCTCTTCAATTTACAATGAGCAGTTCTTC. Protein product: CASSSSIYNEQFF.

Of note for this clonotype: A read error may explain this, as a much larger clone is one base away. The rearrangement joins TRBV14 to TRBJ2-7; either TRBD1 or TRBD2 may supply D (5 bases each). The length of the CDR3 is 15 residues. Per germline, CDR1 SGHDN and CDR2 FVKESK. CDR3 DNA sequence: TGTGCCAGCAGCCCCCGGGACCAGAGCTCCTACGAGCCGTACTTC. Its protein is CASSPRDQSSYEPYF.

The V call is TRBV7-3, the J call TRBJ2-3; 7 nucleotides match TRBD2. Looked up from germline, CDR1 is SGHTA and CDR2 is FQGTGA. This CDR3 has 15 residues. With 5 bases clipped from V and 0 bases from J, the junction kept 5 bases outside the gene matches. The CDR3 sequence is CASSPQAGSTDTQYF. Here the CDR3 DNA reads TGTGCCAGCAGCCCCCAAGCGGGAAGCACAGATACGCAGTATTTT.

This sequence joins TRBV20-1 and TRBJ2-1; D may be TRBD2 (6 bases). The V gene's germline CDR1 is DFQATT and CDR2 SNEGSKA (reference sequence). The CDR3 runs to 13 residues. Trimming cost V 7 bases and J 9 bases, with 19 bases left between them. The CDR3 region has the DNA TGCAGTGTCCTTACGGGGGAACTTATTGAGCAGTTCTTC. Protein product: CSVLTGELIEQFF.

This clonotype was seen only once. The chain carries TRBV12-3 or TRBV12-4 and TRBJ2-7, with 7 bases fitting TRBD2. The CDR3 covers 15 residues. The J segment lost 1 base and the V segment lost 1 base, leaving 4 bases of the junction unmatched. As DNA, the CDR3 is TGTGCCAGCAGTTTAGAACTAGCGTCATCCTACGAGCAGTACTTC. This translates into CASSLELASSYEQYF.

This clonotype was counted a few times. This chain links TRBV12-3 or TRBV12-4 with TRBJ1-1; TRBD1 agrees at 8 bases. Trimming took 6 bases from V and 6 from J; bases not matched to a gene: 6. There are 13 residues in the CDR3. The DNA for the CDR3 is TGTGCCAGCAGGGATCAGGGGGCCTCTGAAGCTTTCTTT. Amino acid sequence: CASRDQGASEAFF.

The chain's CDR3 is CAISGQGNDEQYF. CDR3 DNA: TGTGCCATCAGTGGTCAGGGTAACGACGAGCAGTACTTC. This chain links TRBV10-3 with TRBJ2-7, with D possibly matching TRBD1 (5 bases). The CDR3 extends over 13 amino acids. Between the trimmed V and J ends, which lost 4 bases and 5 bases, there was a span of 12 bases. Germline CDR1 reads ENHRY; CDR2 reads SYGVKD.

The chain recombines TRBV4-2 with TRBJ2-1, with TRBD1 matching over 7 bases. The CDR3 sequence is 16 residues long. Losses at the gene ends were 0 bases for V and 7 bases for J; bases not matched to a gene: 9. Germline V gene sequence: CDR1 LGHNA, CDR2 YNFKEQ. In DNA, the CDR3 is TGTGCCAGCAGCCAAGATAGGGACAGCTCAGCGAATGAGCAGTTCTTC. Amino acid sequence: CASSQDRDSSANEQFF.

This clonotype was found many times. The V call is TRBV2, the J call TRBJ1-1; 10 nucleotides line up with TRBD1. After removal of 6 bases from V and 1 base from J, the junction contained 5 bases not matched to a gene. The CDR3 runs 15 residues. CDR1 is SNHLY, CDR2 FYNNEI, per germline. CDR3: CASRWGQGSNTEAFF. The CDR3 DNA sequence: TGTGCCAGCAGGTGGGGACAGGGGTCGAACACTGAAGCTTTCTTT. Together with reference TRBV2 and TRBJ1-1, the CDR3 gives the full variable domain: EPEVTQTPSHQVTQMGQEVILRCVPISNHLYFYWYRQILGQKVEFLVSFYNNEISEKSEIFDDQFSVERPDGSNFTLKIRSTKLEDSAMYFCASRWGQGSNTEAFFGQGTRLTVV.

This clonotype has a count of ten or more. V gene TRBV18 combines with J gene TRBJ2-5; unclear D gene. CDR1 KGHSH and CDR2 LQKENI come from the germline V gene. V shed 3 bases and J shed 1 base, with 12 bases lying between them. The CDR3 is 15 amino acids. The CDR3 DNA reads TGTGCCAGCTCACCCCCCGGAAGCGCCCAAGAGACCCAGTACTTC. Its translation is CASSPPGSAQETQYF.

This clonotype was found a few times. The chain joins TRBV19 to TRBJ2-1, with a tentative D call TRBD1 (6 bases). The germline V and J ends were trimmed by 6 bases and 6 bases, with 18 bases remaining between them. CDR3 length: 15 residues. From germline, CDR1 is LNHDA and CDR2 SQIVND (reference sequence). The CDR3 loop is CASSADRMMTNEQFF. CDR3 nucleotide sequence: TGTGCCAGTAGCGCTGACAGGATGATGACCAATGAGCAGTTCTTC.

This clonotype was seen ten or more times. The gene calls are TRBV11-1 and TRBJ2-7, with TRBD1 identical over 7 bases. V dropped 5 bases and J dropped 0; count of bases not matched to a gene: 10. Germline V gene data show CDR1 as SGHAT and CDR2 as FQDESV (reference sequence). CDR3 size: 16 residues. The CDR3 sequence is CASSLEGAPVSYEQYF. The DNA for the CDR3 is TGTGCCAGCAGCCTAGAGGGGGCTCCAGTCTCCTACGAGCAGTACTTC.